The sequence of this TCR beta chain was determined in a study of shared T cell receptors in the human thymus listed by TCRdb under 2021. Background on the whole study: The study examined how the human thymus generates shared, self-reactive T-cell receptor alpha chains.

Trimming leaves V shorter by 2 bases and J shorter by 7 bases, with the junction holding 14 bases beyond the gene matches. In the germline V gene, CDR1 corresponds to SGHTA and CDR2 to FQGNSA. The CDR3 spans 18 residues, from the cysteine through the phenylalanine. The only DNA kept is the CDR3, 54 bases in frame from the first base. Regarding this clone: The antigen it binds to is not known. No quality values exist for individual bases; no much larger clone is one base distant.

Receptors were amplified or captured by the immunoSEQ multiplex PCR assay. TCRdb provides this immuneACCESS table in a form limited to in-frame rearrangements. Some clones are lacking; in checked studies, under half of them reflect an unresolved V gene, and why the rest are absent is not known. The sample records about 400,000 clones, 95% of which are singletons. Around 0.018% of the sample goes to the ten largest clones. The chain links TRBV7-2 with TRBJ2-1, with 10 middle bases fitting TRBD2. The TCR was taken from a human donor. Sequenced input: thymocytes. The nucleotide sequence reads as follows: TGTGCCAGCAGCTTAACCAACGAAGCGGGAGGGCCGGGAAATGAGCAGTTCTTC. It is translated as CASSLTNEAGGPGNEQFF.